These 26 T cell receptor beta chains were sequenced from one sample in a study of a mutant IDH1 vaccine in newly diagnosed glioma. Repertoires were generated with immunoSEQ multiplex PCR, while TCRdb's copy carries only in-frame clones and drops some. Of about 100,000 clones in the sample, about four fifths are singletons; the top ten hold 6.5% to 9.5%. Time point indicated: baseline, week 1 (first vaccination visit). Documented treatment: pre-vaccination baseline after standard-of-care therapy. The source was PBMCs, collected from a glioma patient treated with radiotherapy, temozolomide or both. Source of these receptors: a man aged 40-55 years with glioma.

In DNA, the CDR3 is TGCGCCAGCAGTACGGGACTAGCGGGGGAAGAGACCCAGTACTTC. Its translation is CASSTGLAGEETQYF. The chain is built from TRBV4-3 and TRBJ2-5, with 14 bases matching TRBD2. The CDR3 runs 15 residues. Looked up from germline, CDR1 is LGHNA and CDR2 is YSLEER. The V gene end was trimmed by 6 bases and the J gene end by 3 bases; junction bases not matched to a gene: 3.

This chain connects TRBV5-1 to TRBJ2-2, with D perhaps matching TRBD1 (6 bases). V dropped 0 bases and J dropped 4 bases, with 13 bases sitting between them. The germline V gene encodes CDR1 SGHRS and CDR2 YFSETQ. CDR3 length: 16 amino acids. In nucleotides, the CDR3 is TGCGCCAGCAGCTTGGGTCAGGGGCCCGGCACCGGGGAGCTGTTTTTT. Its protein is CASSLGQGPGTGELFF.

V usage is TRBV29-1 and J usage is TRBJ2-7; D call uncertain. V was pared by 3 bases and J by 3 bases, with 6 bases between. Per germline, CDR1 SQVTM and CDR2 ANQGSEA. The CDR3 totals 11 residues. The CDR3 region is CSVEADYEQYF. CDR3 bases: TGCAGCGTTGAGGCCGACTACGAGCAGTACTTC.

This chain connects TRBV9 to TRBJ1-3; 8 nucleotides align to TRBD1. CDR3 size: 16 residues. J lost 2 bases, V lost 0 bases, and 4 bases had no gene match. Germline V CDR1 and CDR2: SGDLS, YYNGEE. CDR3: CASSVAPDRAGNTIYF. The DNA for the CDR3 is TGTGCCAGCAGCGTAGCCCCGGACAGGGCTGGAAACACCATATATTTT.

J is TRBJ1-2 and V is TRBV9; 8 bases match TRBD1. The CDR3 contains 15 residues. Looked up from germline, CDR1 is SGDLS and CDR2 is YYNGEE. V was pared by 0 bases and J by 3 bases, with 4 bases of the junction left unmatched. The CDR3 region is CASSVDQGAYYGYTF. The CDR3 coding sequence is TGTGCCAGCAGCGTAGACCAGGGGGCCTACTATGGCTACACCTTC.

V gene TRBV4-3 combines with J gene TRBJ2-7; D could derive from TRBD1 or TRBD2 (6 bases each). There are 14 residues in the CDR3. The V gene lost 0 bases and the J gene lost 12 bases, with 18 bases spanning the gap. Germline CDR1 and CDR2: LGHNA and YSLEER. The CDR3 region has the DNA TGCGCCAGCAGCCAAGATCTTGGGCCGGGGGCTAGGTACTTC. It specifies CASSQDLGPGARYF.

This chain links TRBV6-1 with TRBJ2-3; 7 bases line up with TRBD2. Looked up from germline, CDR1 is MNHNS and CDR2 is SASEGT. The trim removed 6 bases at V and 1 base at J, leaving 10 bases unmatched. The CDR3 runs to 16 residues. The CDR3 loop is CASRETSAARTDTQYF. The DNA for the CDR3 is TGTGCCAGCAGGGAAACTAGCGCGGCCCGCACAGATACGCAGTATTTT.

This chain uses TRBV4-3 with TRBJ1-2; no reliable D call. Trimming removed 0 bases from V and 4 bases from J, with 15 bases in between. This CDR3 has 16 residues. Germline CDR1 reads LGHNA; CDR2 reads YSLEER. The CDR3 sequence: CASSQDANTETYGYTF. The CDR3 DNA sequence: TGCGCCAGCAGCCAAGACGCGAACACAGAGACCTATGGCTACACCTTC.

V gene TRBV28 combines with J gene TRBJ2-7, with 10 bases identical to TRBD2. With 6 bases clipped from V and 3 bases from J, the junction kept 8 bases outside the gene matches. CDR3 length: 15 residues. Germline V gene data show CDR1 as MDHEN and CDR2 as SYDVKM. CDR3 region: CASSPGASGSYEQYF. The DNA of the CDR3 is TGTGCCAGCAGCCCGGGGGCTAGCGGGAGCTACGAGCAGTACTTC. Looking up the rest from reference TRBV28 and TRBJ2-7 gives the full variable domain: DVKVTQSSRYLVKRTGEKVFLECVQDMDHENMFWYRQDPGLGLRLIYFSYDVKMKEKGDIPEGYSVSREKKERFSLILESASTNQTSMYLCASSPGASGSYEQYFGPGTRLTVT.

This clone appeared a single time. The V gene is TRBV15, the J gene TRBJ1-2; D possibly corresponds to TRBD1 (5 bases). The CDR3 length is 16 residues. Germline V gene lookup returns CDR1 LNHNV and CDR2 YYDKDF (reference sequence). The germline V and J ends were trimmed by 1 base and 6 bases, with 18 bases remaining between them. The CDR3, as DNA: TGTGCCACCAGCAGAGTTGGTCCGTTTCAGGGTCATGGCTACACCTTC. It is translated as CATSRVGPFQGHGYTF.

The gene calls are TRBV28 and TRBJ2-3; D unresolved. CDR3 size: 12 residues. Germline CDR1 reads MDHEN; CDR2 reads SYDVKM. V was pared by 6 bases and J by 6 bases, with 10 bases between. CDR3 region: CASSSARDTQYF. CDR3 sequence (DNA): TGTGCCAGCAGCTCAGCGAGGGATACGCAGTATTTT.

This chain joins TRBV2 and TRBJ2-7, with no clear D. The CDR3 loop spans 15 amino acids. Germline-derived CDR1 and CDR2 are SNHLY and FYNNEI. Between the trimmed V and J ends, which lost 8 bases and 2 bases, there was a span of 19 bases. The CDR3: CASRTPGSGPYEQYF. Written as DNA, the CDR3 is TGTGCCAGCCGGACCCCGGGTTCCGGGCCCTACGAGCAGTACTTC.

The V call is TRBV25-1, the J call TRBJ2-3; 10 bases fit TRBD2. This CDR3 spans 17 amino acids. After removal of 1 base from V and 5 bases from J, the junction contained 9 bases not matched to a gene. CDR1 and CDR2 (germline): MGHDK, SYGVNS. This CDR3 reads CASSESVAGGYLDTQYF. The CDR3 nucleotides read TGTGCCAGCAGTGAATCGGTAGCGGGGGGCTATTTAGATACGCAGTATTTT.

The chain couples TRBV27 to TRBJ1-6; D is unresolved. V was shortened by 8 bases and J by 11 bases, with 16 bases between the two germline ends. CDR3 length: 13 residues. The germline V gene encodes CDR1 MNHEY and CDR2 SMNVEV (reference sequence). CDR3 sequence (DNA): TGTGCCAGCTCCCTTAAAGGCGTTACACCCCTCCACTTT. It codes for CASSLKGVTPLHF.

This sequence joins TRBV10-3 and TRBJ1-6; 8 bases align to TRBD1. This CDR3 contains 15 residues. Losses at the gene ends were 6 bases for V and 14 bases for J; bases not matched to a gene: 15. Germline loops: CDR1 ENHRY, CDR2 SYGVKD. The CDR3 nucleotides read TGTGCCATCAGACCGGACAGGGCCACCTTTTTTACCCTCCACTTT. It translates to CAIRPDRATFFTLHF.

V usage is TRBV9 and J usage is TRBJ2-1; TRBD2 matches at 8 bases. The CDR3 spans 17 residues. Trimming cost V 0 bases and J 4 bases; bases outside gene matches: 9. CDR1 and CDR2 (germline): SGDLS, YYNGEE. DNA of the CDR3: TGTGCCAGCAGCGTAGCAAGCGGGAGCAGCCAATACAATGAGCAGTTCTTC. Its translation: CASSVASGSSQYNEQFF.

V gene TRBV4-2 combines with J gene TRBJ2-5, with TRBD2 matching 12 bases. The CDR3 extends over 16 amino acids. In germline, CDR1 is LGHNA, CDR2 YNFKEQ. V gave up 3 bases and J gave up 2 bases; unmatched junction bases: 4. The CDR3: CASSHGTSGSQETQYF. The CDR3 DNA reads TGTGCCAGCAGCCATGGGACTAGCGGGTCGCAAGAGACCCAGTACTTC.

This clone occurred a few times. The same CDR3 can be traced to other DNA sequences in this sample. V and J are TRBV19 and TRBJ1-5; possible D gene TRBD1, 6 bases. The CDR3 has 15 amino acids. Germline CDR1 and CDR2: LNHDA and SQIVND (reference sequence). The V end was cut by 1 base, the J end by 0 bases, with 7 bases between. DNA of the CDR3: TGTGCCAGTAGTATAGGGGGGCTTAGCAATCAGCCCCAGCATTTT. Amino acid sequence: CASSIGGLSNQPQHF. The full variable domain, rest sourced from reference TRBV19 and TRBJ1-5, is DGGITQSPKYLFRKEGQNVTLSCEQNLNHDAMYWYRQDPGQGLRLIYYSQIVNDFQKGDIAEGYSVSREKKESFPLTVTSAQKNPTAFYLCASSIGGLSNQPQHFGDGTRLSIL.

The CDR3 reads CAWEVGTDTQYF. DNA for the CDR3: TGTGCCTGGGAAGTAGGGACAGATACGCAGTATTTT. V and J are TRBV30 and TRBJ2-3; D ambiguous. Trimming removed 5 bases at V and 3 bases at J, with 9 bases between. CDR1 is GTSNPN, CDR2 SVGIG, per germline (reference sequence). This CDR3 has 12 residues.

The chain has TRBV11-1 and TRBJ2-7; D is tentatively TRBD1 or TRBD2 (7 bases each). V shed 1 base and J shed 3 bases, with 16 bases lying between them. The CDR3 consists of 16 residues. Germline V gene lookup returns CDR1 SGHAT and CDR2 FQDESV (reference sequence). CDR3 in DNA: TGTGCCAGCAGCTTAGGAGCGGGGACAGCTTACTACGAGCAGTACTTC. It translates to CASSLGAGTAYYEQYF.

This chain connects TRBV11-2 to TRBJ2-7, with D possibly TRBD2 on 9 matching bases. Trimming pared 3 bases from V and 3 bases from J, leaving 27 bases between. CDR1 is SGHAT and CDR2 is FQNNGV in the germline V gene. The CDR3 length is 19 residues. The DNA for the CDR3 is TGTGCCAGCAGCTTCCCCCGAGGACAGGGAAAGACTAGCGGCTACGAGCAGTACTTC. It specifies CASSFPRGQGKTSGYEQYF.

The rearrangement links TRBV7-2 to TRBJ2-1, with a weak D call TRBD1 (5 bases). From germline, CDR1 is SGHTA and CDR2 FQGNSA. This CDR3 is built from 14 residues. V was shortened by 0 bases and J by 8 bases, with 11 bases between the two germline ends. The CDR3 spells CASSLAAGLHEQFF. The DNA for the CDR3 is TGTGCCAGCAGCTTAGCAGCAGGGTTGCATGAGCAGTTCTTC.

This chain's CDR3 is CSFLSGANVLTF. The CDR3, as DNA: TGCAGCTTTCTCTCTGGGGCCAACGTCCTGACTTTC. This chain uses TRBV29-1 with TRBJ2-6; D not resolved. Germline loops: CDR1 SQVTM, CDR2 ANQGSEA. This CDR3 contains 12 residues. Trimming left V 8 bases short and J 0 bases short, with 5 bases between.

The chain carries TRBV9 and TRBJ1-1, with 10 bases fitting TRBD1. This CDR3 comprises 14 residues. V was pared by 4 bases and J by 6 bases, with 6 bases of the junction left unmatched. Germline CDR1 and CDR2: SGDLS and YYNGEE. CDR3 loop: CASSLDRGGSEAFF. As DNA, the CDR3 is TGTGCCAGCAGCCTGGACAGGGGGGGCTCTGAAGCTTTCTTT.

The rearrangement joins TRBV10-3 to TRBJ1-4; no reliable D call. The length of the CDR3 is 14 residues. The germline CDR1 and CDR2 sequences are ENHRY and SYGVKD. Trimming shortened V by 2 bases and J by 7 bases, and 11 bases separated the two germline ends. The CDR3 loop reads CAISEGIEGEKLFF. CDR3 bases: TGTGCCATCAGTGAGGGCATAGAAGGTGAAAAACTGTTTTTT.

Concerning this clone itself: The junction does not match germline at one end; this may be a read error. The chain combines TRBV11-3 with TRBJ2-1; D uncertain. This CDR3 has 13 amino acids. Germline CDR1 reads SGHNT; CDR2 reads YENEEA. CDR3 nucleotide sequence: TGTGCCAGCAGCTTAGGGGCCCGCCGAGAGCAGCTCTTC. It yields the protein CASSLGARREQLF. The whole variable domain, filled in from reference TRBV11-3 and TRBJ2-1, reads EAGVVQSPRYKIIEKKQPVAFWCNPISGHNTLYWYLQNLGQGPELLIRYENEEAVDDSQLPKDRFSAERLKGVDSTLKIQPAELGDSAVYLCASSLGARREQLFGPGTRLTVL.